The entry that follows covers one TCR beta chain sequence. Its binding antigen is unknown. Base qualities are not at hand, and no much larger clone is one base apart. At one collaborating source in Seattle, patients were enrolled during active infection and were followed longitudinally through the course of disease. Collaborating institutions collected whole blood in K2EDTA tubes following their own protocols. Collaborator samples were shipped for TCRbeta analysis as frozen whole blood, isolated PBMCs, or DNA extracted from either sample type. Its CDR3 holds 14 amino acids, cysteine through phenylalanine. The retained sequence is limited to the CDR3, 42 bases, with the frame set at the first base. The germline V gene provides CDR1 SGHTA and CDR2 FQGNSA. Trimming takes 5 bases off V and 10 bases off J; junction bases not matched to a gene: 10. This sample is drawn from a study of blood T cell repertoires in COVID-19 (dated by TCRdb to the early 2020s). Notes on the research overall: The collaborator samples originated in the United States, Italy and Spain and spanned the acute and convalescent phases of COVID-19. The repertoires were made available in a free public database intended to serve as a resource for research on the immune response to SARS-CoV-2. Where available, HLA class I and class II types were obtained from metadata supplied by the sample provider rather than from assay-based typing. The dataset comprised deeply sampled blood TCRbeta repertoires from subjects exposed to, actively infected with, or recovered from COVID-19. Sample metadata almost always included a de-identified subject ID, COVID-19 status, age in years and sex. The material from the prospective study consisted of cDNA or gDNA derived from T cells, B-cell-depleted T cells, or PBMCs. Samples were obtained from the ongoing ImmuneRACE study (first 160 participants) and from over 1,000 subjects provided by 6 global collaborators.

Overall results and qualifications from the work: How much clinical and demographic metadata was included differed by source and by participant, and the metadata was provided uncurated.

The immunoSEQ Assay, a bias-controlled multiplex PCR, was used to amplify TCRbeta CDR3 regions from genomic DNA. In the source study's methods: Within the assay, amplification of reference gene primers was used to estimate how many nucleated cells each sample contained. To quantify the absolute abundance of each unique TCRbeta CDR3 rearrangement, sequence reads were collapsed and filtered. Productive Simpson clonality was computed per sample as the square root of Simpson's diversity index over productive rearrangements. As stored in TCRdb, this immuneACCESS dataset retains in-frame rearrangements with V and J assigned. A fraction of the clones does not appear; measured against another copy, unresolved V genes explain less than half of the discrepancy, and the remainder lacks a known reason. D and trimming were read from the DNA, whereas the V and J calls and clone size are those reported in that table. The sample table holds roughly 250,000 clones, of which around 85% were seen once. Of the sample, roughly 0.87% falls within the top ten clones.

The sequence was obtained from a human donor with COVID-19, enrolled during active disease. The donor label of this sample is uncertain. Sequenced: peripheral blood. Recombination connected TRBV7-2 to TRBJ2-1; TRBD2 agrees with 8 junctional bases. The nucleotide sequence is given as TGTGCCAGCAGCCGGACTAGCCGAAGTGGGGAGCAGTTCTTC. Its protein product is CASSRTSRSGEQFF.